This T cell receptor beta chain was obtained from a study of blood T cell repertoires in COVID-19. Across the whole study: Acute and convalescent COVID-19 specimens originated in the United States, Italy and Spain.

J was trimmed by 8 bases and V by 8 bases; bases with no gene match: 8. The germline gives CDR1 SNHLY, CDR2 FYNNEI. This CDR3 is built from 13 residues. Profiling relied on immunoSEQ multiplex PCR, and the TCRdb table lists in-frame clones only, not all of them. Of approximately 300,000 clones listed, about 90% are singletons. Sample: peripheral blood. This TCR was sampled from a man aged 18 to 30 who had recovered from COVID-19. V and J are TRBV2 and TRBJ1-2, with TRBD1 matching 10 bases. The CDR3 nucleotides read TGTGCCAGCGGTAGTGACAGGGGGCAAGGCTACACCTTC. Protein: CASGSDRGQGYTF.